These 13 T cell receptor gamma chains originate from one sample sequenced in a study of Vδ1+ human thymocytes. Findings and limits, study-wide: Highly polyclonal TRG and TRD repertoires with Gaussian CDR3 length distributions appeared in thymus.

These receptors have no known antigen. Sequences come from RNA converted to cDNA by reverse transcription. Pooled V-gene forward primers with one constant-region reverse primer generated the CDR3 amplicons by multiplex PCR. With CATT, TCRdb re-called clones from the multiplex PCR reads. The profile covers 25,000 to 35,000 gamma-chain clones, with more than 15% appearing a single time and 1.8% taken by the ten largest. What was sequenced was Vdelta1+ gamma-delta thymocytes from the thymus. Indicated subset: FACS-sorted CD3+ TCRalphabeta- TCRVdelta1+ TCRVdelta2- thymocytes. The receptors originated from a boy in the first two years of life who had congenital heart surgery.

V gene TRGV5 combines with J gene TRGJ1 or TRGJ2. Germline CDR1 VINAFY, CDR2 YDVSNSKD. V trimming: 0 bases; J trimming: 3 bases; junction bases outside the gene matches: 5. The CDR3 extends over 14 amino acids. The CDR3: CATWDRMGYYKKLF. CDR3 DNA sequence: TGTGCCACCTGGGACAGGATGGGTTATTATAAGAAACTCTTT.

This clone came up a few times. The J gene is TRGJ1 or TRGJ2, the V gene TRGV4. After removal of 6 bases from V and 0 bases from J, the junction contained 17 bases not matched to a gene. CDR3 size: 17 residues. Germline loops: CDR1 EGSTGY, CDR2 YDSYTSSV. The CDR3: CATWSLGRYSNYYKKLF. In DNA form, the CDR3 reads TGTGCCACCTGGTCCCTAGGGCGATACTCGAATTATTATAAGAAACTCTTT.

This rearrangement joins TRGV5 to TRGJ1 or TRGJ2. Germline trimming cut 2 bases from V and 6 bases from J; bases unmatched to any gene: 10. The CDR3 loop spans 14 amino acids. The germline V gene encodes CDR1 VINAFY and CDR2 YDVSNSKD. The CDR3 is CATWDTDGGYKKLF. The CDR3 bases are TGTGCCACCTGGGACACGGATGGGGGTTATAAGAAACTCTTT.

This clone was seen only a few times. This chain uses TRGV9 with TRGJ1 or TRGJ2. Germline-derived CDR1 and CDR2 are GITISATS and ISYDGTV (reference sequence). V trimming: 4 bases; J trimming: 4 bases; junction bases outside the gene matches: 13. The length of the CDR3 is 15 residues. The CDR3 sequence: CALWDPNSPYYKKLF. CDR3 DNA: TGTGCCTTGTGGGATCCAAATTCCCCCTATTATAAGAAACTCTTT.

A remark on this clone: At the DNA level, this CDR3 is encoded by other sequences in the same sample as well. The V gene is TRGV9, the J gene TRGJP. J lost 7 bases, V lost 5 bases, and 2 bases had no gene match. The CDR3 consists of 14 residues. Germline V CDR1 and CDR2: GITISATS, ISYDGTV (reference sequence). The CDR3 DNA follows: TGTGCCTTGTGGGGCGAGTTGGGCAAAAAAATCAAGGTATTT. Residues: CALWGELGKKIKVF.

This clone came up a few times. One end of the junction is discordant with germline, which a read error may explain. The rearrangement joins TRGV3 to TRGJ1 or TRGJ2. Germline V CDR1 and CDR2: VTNTFY, YDVSTARD (reference sequence). The CDR3 runs 13 residues. In DNA form, the CDR3 reads TGTGCCACCTGGGGCAGGATCTATTATAAGAAACTCTTT. Its translation: CATWGRIYYKKLF.

Points on this clone: Other DNA sequences in the sample encode the same CDR3. The chain couples TRGV4 to TRGJ1 or TRGJ2. Losses at the gene ends were 2 bases for V and 5 bases for J; bases not matched to a gene: 3. The V gene's germline CDR1 is EGSTGY and CDR2 YDSYTSSV. The CDR3 contains 12 residues. CDR3 nucleotide sequence: TGTGCCACCTGGGATGTCCATTATAAGAAACTCTTT. It codes for CATWDVHYKKLF.

This clone showed up just a few times. One end of the junction varies from germline; a read error may be responsible. Different DNA sequences within this sample yield the same CDR3. The chain recombines TRGV9 with TRGJ1 or TRGJ2. The CDR3 extends over 13 amino acids. The V gene's germline CDR1 is GITISATS and CDR2 ISYDGTV (reference sequence). The CDR3 DNA is TGCGCCTTGTGGGAGGTGCAAACGTATAAGAAACTCTTT. This encodes CALWEVQTYKKLF.

The chain combines TRGV8 with TRGJ1 or TRGJ2. From germline, CDR1 is VENAVY and CDR2 YDSYNSRV. This CDR3 spans 14 amino acids. V shed 1 base and J 4 bases; nucleotides not matched to a gene: 7. CDR3 sequence: CATWDSGRYYKKLF. CDR3 in DNA: TGTGCCACCTGGGATAGTGGGAGATATTATAAGAAACTCTTT.

This chain joins TRGV5 and TRGJ1 or TRGJ2. This CDR3 is 17 amino acids long. In germline, CDR1 is VINAFY, CDR2 YDVSNSKD. V shed 4 bases, J shed 7 bases, and the junction held 22 bases outside the gene matches. CDR3 loop: CATWDEIGCIVGYKKLF. CDR3 DNA sequence: TGTGCCACCTGGGATGAGATAGGGTGTATAGTAGGGTATAAGAAACTCTTT.

V usage is TRGV3 and J usage is TRGJ1 or TRGJ2. The trim removed 3 bases at V and 9 bases at J, leaving 14 bases unmatched. The germline V gene has CDR1 VTNTFY and CDR2 YDVSTARD (reference sequence). The length of the CDR3 is 14 residues. DNA of the CDR3: TGTGCCACCTGGGACTACCGGGGTACTGGTAAGAAACTCTTT. This sequence encodes CATWDYRGTGKKLF.

This clone was seen more than once but under ten times. The rearrangement uses TRGV4 and TRGJ1 or TRGJ2. This CDR3 contains 14 residues. The ends lost 1 base at V and 6 bases at J; junction bases unmatched: 9. In germline, CDR1 is EGSTGY, CDR2 YDSYTSSV. The CDR3 bases are TGTGCCACCTGGGATGGCGATTTGAGTTATAAGAAACTCTTT. Translated: CATWDGDLSYKKLF.

A note on this clone: Other DNA sequences in the sample encode the same CDR3. The gene calls are TRGV5 and TRGJ1 or TRGJ2. Germline CDR1 VINAFY, CDR2 YDVSNSKD. V lost 3 bases, J lost 5 bases, and 4 bases stayed unmatched. There are 12 residues in the CDR3. The CDR3 nucleotides read TGTGCCACCTGGGACCGAGATTATAAGAAACTCTTT. As protein: CATWDRDYKKLF.